This T cell receptor (beta chain) was sequenced in a study of human T cells and chemical hapten exposure (dated by TCRdb to 2020 to 2022). Context from the whole study: For sensitization, 2% DPC in acetone was applied to a roughly 2 cm by roughly 2 cm area of upper inner arm skin. The patient cohort, mostly female, included alopecia areata with under or over 50% scalp involvement, alopecia totalis and alopecia universalis. Twenty-nine alopecia patients gave blood for TCR sequencing at one to four time points (pre-sensitization, 2, 6 and 24 weeks). Libraries were pooled for sequencing, and per-sample TCR yields varied mainly because of small differences in library volumes within the pool. This study followed changes in the peripheral blood TCR repertoire in vivo during primary and secondary sensitization of alopecia patients to the hapten diphenylcyclopropenone (DPC). Throughout the roughly 25-week study period, patients were also given weekly therapeutic DPC doses on the scalp. Patient blood was sampled pre-sensitization (week 0) and at 2, 6 and about 24 weeks after DPC sensitization. Patch testing was done on the upper back using Finn chambers containing 0.01% DPC, and results were scored after 6 days according to International Contact Dermatitis Research Group standards. Points the paper makes about the study in general: DPC sensitization did not change the number of TCRs with a frequency above 1 in 1000, and there was no evidence of changes in global repertoire structure. Repeated subsampling changed both the strength of the expansion versus patch-test correlation and the threshold at which that correlation became significant. Patch test score correlated positively with the number of PT1 expanded TCRs, reaching significance at thresholds 8, 16 and 32 but not at 4. Because all patients had alopecia, a presumed autoimmune disease, the immune response of the patients might differ from that of healthy individuals. Compared with pre-sensitization or healthy control sets, expanded TCRs formed significantly more large CDR3 similarity clusters, which is consistent with antigen-driven responses.

Preparation of the library involved RACE. Sequencing was performed on a NextSeq 500. Library preparation attached unique molecular identifiers to individual cDNA molecules for quantitative, reproducible TCR counting. From each blood RNA sample, both TCR alpha and TCR beta chains were sequenced. In the source study's methods: A median of around 100,000 TCRs per sample was observed, with a range of 23,224 to 690,600. The Decombinator software suite was used to annotate V, J and CDR3 in the TCR reads. Every sample was subsampled to the same number of TCRs (28,000) for the PS versus PT1 abundance plots. Expanded TCRs were defined as absent before sensitization and observed at least eight times at the 2-week time point. In TCRdb, the public reads were trimmed at Q25 with fastp and aligned with MiXCR, with productive beta chains retained. Rows with a matching CDR3 protein are joined into one entry that keeps the most common DNA and genes. The V and J calls were not made by the authors but by TCRdb's processing. In this sample the table shows about 120,000 distinct CDR3 sequences, approximately 13% of which occur a single time. 2.5% to 3% of the sample comes from the top ten.

V gives up 4 bases and J gives up 3 bases, and the segment between their germline ends measures 16 bases. The CDR3 contains 15 residues, cysteine and phenylalanine counted. Only the CDR3 portion is preserved as DNA: 45 bases, with reading frame beginning at the first base. CDR1 and CDR2 are read off the germline V gene as SGDLS and YYNGEE. The time point label of this sample denotes: pre-sensitization, week 0. Explained via the paper, the treatment or condition label denotes: therapeutic diphenylcyclopropenone sensitization with weekly scalp DPC. Blood at each patch-test visit was drawn before the patch test was applied. Eligible patients were aged 18 to 70, diagnosed with alopecia, deemed suitable for DPC therapy, and excluded if pregnant. Unfractionated whole blood was collected in Tempus Blood RNA tubes, and total RNA was extracted from that blood. Concerning this clonotype: The clone's antigen remains unknown. Base qualities were left out, and no much larger clone turns up one base away.

Sample: whole blood, taken in connection with sensitization to the hapten diphenylcyclopropenone (DPC). In this chain, TRBV9 is recombined with TRBJ1-2, with the identity of the D gene unclear. This receptor was obtained from a woman aged 18-30 years with alopecia areata. Some clones in this sample may be carry-over from other donors' samples. The CDR3 protein is CASSTMAGMYYGYTF. The nucleotide sequence is given as TGTGCCAGCAGCACAATGGCGGGGATGTACTATGGCTACACCTTC.